This T cell receptor beta chain was recorded in a study of glioma-infiltrating T cells after dendritic cell vaccination. Study-level information: Patients received autologous tumor lysate-pulsed dendritic cell vaccination between about 2003 and 2013.

Patients had residual fresh-frozen tumor tissue and more than two years of survival data. General study points: Few patients contributed both blood and tumor specimens.

Points on this clone: Its antigen remains unidentified.

Germline V gene sequence: CDR1 MNHNS, CDR2 SASEGT. This CDR3 region has 14 residues. Trimming took off 2 bases at V and 2 bases at J, with 7 bases between the two ends. TCRB CDR3 was amplified from 2 ug genomic DNA or less. Data came from immunoSEQ multiplex PCR; TCRdb stores just in-frame clones and leaves some out. The sample contains tens of thousands of clones, over 75% of which appear only once. The chain links TRBV6-1 to TRBJ1-5; maybe TRBD1 (5 bases). The clonotype comes from a human donor with glioblastoma. This material consisted of blood, taken before dendritic cell vaccination. CDR3 sequence (DNA): TGTGCCAGCAGTGAAAAACAGGGCAATCAGCCCCAGCATTTT. Translating it yields CASSEKQGNQPQHF.